One sample yielded the 19 T cell receptor beta chains listed below, sequenced in a study of beta chain features in type 1 diabetes. Findings of the study overall: TCRB CDR3 length was moderately but significantly reduced in all four CD4+ subsets of Type 1 diabetes patients.

Their antigens remain unidentified. Isolated RNA was reverse transcribed in full, so expressed TCRB transcripts were sequenced. Data came from immunoSEQ multiplex PCR; TCRdb stores just in-frame clones and leaves some out. The table shows about 340,000 clones, with around 9.3% occurring only once. Material: central memory CD4+ T cells from blood. The receptors were gathered from a man aged 25-45 years with type 1 diabetes.

The J gene is TRBJ1-6, the V gene TRBV30, with D unresolved. Per the germline V gene, CDR1 is GTSNPN and CDR2 is SVGIG (reference sequence). V was clipped by 3 bases and J by 10 bases, with 13 bases between them. The CDR3 is made up of 13 amino acids. The CDR3 DNA reads TGTGCCTGGAGCAAGAATTCTGGGTCACCCCTCCACTTT. Protein product: CAWSKNSGSPLHF. Full variable domain (outside the CDR3, taken from reference TRBV30 and TRBJ1-6): SQTIHQWPATLVQPVGSPLSLECTVEGTSNPNLYWYRQAAGRGLQLLFYSVGIGQISSEVPQNLSASRPQDRQFILSSKKLLLSDSGFYLCAWSKNSGSPLHFGNGTRLTVT.

This rearrangement joins TRBV28 to TRBJ2-7, with TRBD2 as a possible D gene (7 bases). V was shortened by 8 bases and J by 5 bases, with 28 bases between the two germline ends. CDR1 and CDR2 from the germline V gene are MDHEN and SYDVKM. CDR3 length: 17 residues. The CDR3 here is CASSSGGAPPRLDEQYF. CDR3 coding DNA: TGTGCCAGCTCATCGGGGGGCGCCCCGCCTAGGTTAGACGAGCAGTACTTC.

The table lists this clone with a few counts. This chain uses TRBV4-1 with TRBJ1-1; possible D gene TRBD1, 5 bases. This CDR3 has 15 amino acids. With 1 base removed from V and 1 base from J, the gap between germline ends came to 10 bases. CDR1 MGHRA and CDR2 YSYEKL come from the germline V gene. The CDR3 sequence: CASSQGWGENTEAFF. The CDR3 coding sequence is TGCGCCAGCAGCCAAGGGTGGGGGGAGAACACTGAAGCTTTCTTT.

The sample holds many counts of this clone. V is TRBV7-2 and J is TRBJ2-1, with 7 bases fitting TRBD2. Germline loops: CDR1 SGHTA, CDR2 FQGNSA. J lost 4 bases, V lost 0 bases, and 6 bases had no gene match. The CDR3 spans 16 residues. CDR3 nucleotide sequence: TGTGCCAGCAGCTTAGCGCCTAGCGGTCTGTACAATGAGCAGTTCTTC. This encodes CASSLAPSGLYNEQFF.

V is TRBV19 and J is TRBJ1-6, with D possibly being TRBD1 (5 bases). V was pared by 5 bases and J by 10 bases, with 15 bases between. This CDR3 spans 14 amino acids. Germline loops: CDR1 LNHDA, CDR2 SQIVND (reference sequence). CDR3 DNA: TGTGCCAGTAGTTCCCGACAGTTCGGGTCACCCCTCCACTTT. It encodes CASSSRQFGSPLHF. Supplemented by reference TRBV19 and TRBJ1-6, the full variable domain reads DGGITQSPKYLFRKEGQNVTLSCEQNLNHDAMYWYRQDPGQGLRLIYYSQIVNDFQKGDIAEGYSVSREKKESFPLTVTSAQKNPTAFYLCASSSRQFGSPLHFGNGTRLTVT.

The table lists this clone with a few counts. The V call is TRBV20-1, the J call TRBJ2-5; D is unclear. The V gene's germline CDR1 is DFQATT and CDR2 SNEGSKA (reference sequence). This CDR3 comprises 11 residues. V dropped 3 bases and J dropped 2 bases, with 4 bases sitting between them. CDR3 protein: CSARKQETQYF. CDR3 DNA sequence: TGCAGTGCTAGGAAGCAAGAGACCCAGTACTTC.

This clone was detected a few times. This sequence joins TRBV27 and TRBJ2-7; 12 nucleotides align to TRBD1. In germline, CDR1 is MNHEY, CDR2 SMNVEV (reference sequence). The CDR3 runs to 14 residues. V dropped 8 bases and J dropped 4; count of bases not matched to a gene: 6. This chain's CDR3 is CASAGTGGAYEQYF. In DNA, the CDR3 is TGTGCCAGCGCCGGGACAGGGGGCGCGTACGAGCAGTACTTC.

The chain couples TRBV7-2 to TRBJ2-7, with D hard to call. The CDR3 spans 14 residues. The V end lost 0 bases, the J end lost 5 bases, and 11 bases lay between the germline ends. Germline loops: CDR1 SGHTA, CDR2 FQGNSA. The CDR3 nucleotides read TGTGCCAGCAGCTTAGCGTTTGCCGTGGACGAGCAGTACTTC. Translated: CASSLAFAVDEQYF.

This clone appeared a few times. The J gene is TRBJ2-3, the V gene TRBV5-6, with 14 bases that match TRBD2. There are 18 residues in the CDR3. V lost 2 bases, J lost 0 bases, and 5 bases stayed unmatched. The germline V gene has CDR1 SGHDT and CDR2 YYEEEE. CDR3 nucleotides: TGTGCCAGCAGCTTAGGACTAGCGGGGGGACTTAGCACAGATACGCAGTATTTT. Protein sequence: CASSLGLAGGLSTDTQYF.

This clone was found a few times. The CDR3 bases are TGTGCCAGCCGGATGACAGGGGCCTACATGAACACCGGGGAGCTGTTTTTT. It codes for CASRMTGAYMNTGELFF. The rearrangement links TRBV27 to TRBJ2-2, with TRBD1 identical over 8 bases. The CDR3 totals 17 residues. The junction had 12 bases not matched to a gene; V was cut back by 8 bases and J by 1 base. Germline assignment: CDR1 MNHEY and CDR2 SMNVEV (reference sequence).

The chain is built from TRBV5-6 and TRBJ2-1; D possibly corresponds to TRBD2 (6 bases). Trimming pared 4 bases from V and 1 base from J, leaving 15 bases between. The CDR3 has 16 residues. Germline V gene lookup returns CDR1 SGHDT and CDR2 YYEEEE. The CDR3 DNA is TGTGCCAGCAGCACCGCCGGGACTCGTTCCTACAATGAGCAGTTCTTC. It translates to CASSTAGTRSYNEQFF.

The CDR3 nucleotides are TGTGCCTGGAGTGGGACAGGGCTGACTGAAGCTTTCTTT. This sequence encodes CAWSGTGLTEAFF. This sequence joins TRBV30 and TRBJ1-1, with 8 bases matching TRBD1. The V gene's germline CDR1 is GTSNPN and CDR2 SVGIG (reference sequence). This CDR3 contains 13 residues. Unmatched junction bases numbered 3, after V lost 1 base and J lost 5 bases. Full variable domain (rest looked up from reference TRBV30 and TRBJ1-1): SQTIHQWPATLVQPVGSPLSLECTVEGTSNPNLYWYRQAAGRGLQLLFYSVGIGQISSEVPQNLSASRPQDRQFILSSKKLLLSDSGFYLCAWSGTGLTEAFFGQGTRLTVV.

The chain has TRBV7-2 and TRBJ2-5; D is uncertain. The germline gives CDR1 SGHTA, CDR2 FQGNSA. The V end was cut by 2 bases, the J end by 5 bases, with 9 bases between. CDR3 length: 13 amino acids. CDR3 region: CASSLQRVETQYF. The CDR3 coding sequence is TGTGCCAGCAGCTTACAGCGTGTCGAGACCCAGTACTTC.

The gene calls are TRBV25-1 and TRBJ1-2, with 10 bases identical to TRBD1. The CDR3 contains 14 residues. CDR1 is MGHDK and CDR2 is SYGVNS in the germline V gene. V was clipped by 5 bases and J by 2 bases; unmatched bases: 2. This CDR3 is CASSPGQGNYGYTF. For the CDR3, the DNA is TGTGCCAGCAGTCCGGGACAGGGGAACTATGGCTACACCTTC.

This rearrangement joins TRBV19 to TRBJ1-5; D is ambiguous. The germline V gene encodes CDR1 LNHDA and CDR2 SQIVND (reference sequence). CDR3 size: 12 residues. With 7 bases removed from V and 5 bases from J, the gap between germline ends came to 9 bases. CDR3 in DNA: TGTGCCAGTACCAATACCGATCAGCCCCAGCATTTT. Translated: CASTNTDQPQHF.

The rearrangement uses TRBV27 and TRBJ2-1; either TRBD1 or TRBD2 may fit D (5 bases each). CDR3 length: 14 amino acids. Between the trimmed V and J ends, which lost 2 bases and 7 bases, there was a span of 12 bases. Per germline, CDR1 MNHEY and CDR2 SMNVEV (reference sequence). CDR3 DNA: TGTGCCAGCAGTTTAGGGGGATATTCGAATGAGCAGTTCTTC. Its protein is CASSLGGYSNEQFF.

This clone has more than one count but fewer than ten. This chain connects TRBV18 to TRBJ1-6; no definite D call. Trimming took 6 bases from V and 6 from J, leaving 9 bases between them. CDR3 length equals 13 residues. Germline CDR1 is KGHSH and CDR2 is LQKENI. The CDR3 spells CASSDKLNSPLHF. CDR3 bases: TGTGCCAGCTCCGACAAGCTTAATTCACCCCTCCACTTT. Together with reference TRBV18 and TRBJ1-6, the CDR3 gives the full variable domain: NAGVMQNPRHLVRRRGQEARLRCSPMKGHSHVYWYRQLPEEGLKFMVYLQKENIIDESGMPKERFSAEFPKEGPSILRIQQVVRGDSAAYFCASSDKLNSPLHFGNGTRLTVT.

The chain couples TRBV29-1 to TRBJ2-6; D perhaps matches TRBD1 (6 bases). Germline V CDR1 and CDR2: SQVTM, ANQGSEA. V lost 7 bases and J 0 bases, leaving 16 bases between the germline ends. This CDR3 comprises 16 residues. CDR3 nucleotides: TGCAGCGCAGAGGCGACAGGATACTCTGGGGCCAACGTCCTGACTTTC. It codes for CSAEATGYSGANVLTF.

This clone came up a few times. V gene TRBV7-9 combines with J gene TRBJ2-3; 12 nucleotides line up with TRBD2. Germline CDR1 and CDR2: SEHNR and FQNEAQ (reference sequence). CDR3 length equals 15 residues. J gave up 7 bases and V 5 bases, and 7 bases lay outside the gene matches. The DNA of the CDR3 is TGTGCCAGCAGCCCGGGACTAGCGGGCCACCATACGCAGTATTTT. Translated, it gives CASSPGLAGHHTQYF.